Shown below are 20 T cell receptor beta chains from a single sample sequenced in a study of Ad26.COV2.S vaccination and SARS-CoV-2 variants. Profiled with immunoSEQ multiplex PCR; TCRdb holds only in-frame clones, not every one. The sample yields more than 85,000 clones, 80% seen once. Specimen: peripheral blood, collected after recovery from COVID-19. The receptors derive from a human donor who had recovered from COVID-19.

CDR3 DNA sequence: TGTGCCAGCAAAGGACCGAGCTCTGGAAACACCATATATTTT. It is translated as CASKGPSSGNTIYF. This sequence joins TRBV2 and TRBJ1-3; D gene uncertain. In germline, CDR1 is SNHLY, CDR2 FYNNEI. This CDR3 is 14 amino acids long. Trimming stripped 7 bases from V and 0 bases from J, with 10 bases between.

The chain uses TRBV6-6 and TRBJ1-1, with a weak D call TRBD1 (5 bases). The CDR3 length is 15 residues. Trimming removed 4 bases from V and 2 bases from J, with 14 bases in between. The V gene's germline CDR1 is MNHNY and CDR2 SVGAGI (reference sequence). CDR3: CASSFLPGTNTEAFF. In nucleotides, the CDR3 is TGTGCCAGCAGTTTCCTCCCAGGGACCAACACTGAAGCTTTCTTT.

This chain links TRBV2 with TRBJ2-3, with 8 bases fitting TRBD1. The germline V gene has CDR1 SNHLY and CDR2 FYNNEI. Losses at the gene ends were 6 bases for V and 3 bases for J; bases not matched to a gene: 5. This CDR3 comprises 14 residues. CDR3: CASRAGGLTDTQYF. In DNA, the CDR3 is TGTGCCAGCAGGGCAGGGGGCTTGACAGATACGCAGTATTTT.

This sequence joins TRBV19 and TRBJ2-4; the D gene is possibly TRBD1 (5 bases). CDR3 length equals 14 residues. V shed 6 bases and J shed 5 bases, with 14 bases lying between them. Germline-derived CDR1 and CDR2 are LNHDA and SQIVND (reference sequence). DNA for the CDR3: TGTGCCAGTAGCCTGATAGACAGACAAAACATTCAGTACTTC. This sequence encodes CASSLIDRQNIQYF.

The V call is TRBV10-2, the J call TRBJ2-7; 11 bases fit TRBD2. The V segment lost 5 bases and the J segment 7 bases; nucleotides outside the gene matches: 4. The CDR3 totals 13 residues. Germline V gene data show CDR1 as WSHSY and CDR2 as SAAADI. The CDR3 nucleotides read TGCGCCAGCAGTAATAGCGGGGGGGGTGAGCAGTACTTC. Encoded protein: CASSNSGGGEQYF.

The chain carries TRBV5-1 and TRBJ1-2, with 9 bases fitting TRBD1. Germline V gene data show CDR1 as SGHRS and CDR2 as YFSETQ. The CDR3 spans 16 residues. V gave up 5 bases and J gave up 0 bases; unmatched junction bases: 8. CDR3 region: CASRDRDRASNYGYTF. In DNA, the CDR3 is TGCGCCAGCAGGGACCGGGACAGGGCGTCTAACTATGGCTACACCTTC.

The rearrangement links TRBV2 to TRBJ2-3, with D possibly TRBD2 on 5 matching bases. CDR1 SNHLY and CDR2 FYNNEI come from the germline V gene. With 7 bases removed from V and 8 bases from J, the gap between germline ends came to 16 bases. The CDR3 runs to 13 residues. CDR3 amino acids: CASTERGVGTQYF. DNA for the CDR3: TGTGCCAGCACCGAACGGGGTGTGGGTACGCAGTATTTT.

V and J are TRBV2 and TRBJ2-3; D gene unclear. CDR3 length equals 13 residues. V was clipped by 7 bases and J by 7 bases, with 15 bases between them. Per the germline V gene, CDR1 is SNHLY and CDR2 is FYNNEI. The CDR3 nucleotides read TGTGCCAGCACCGAACCGTTCCTTAATACGCAGTATTTT. Its protein product is CASTEPFLNTQYF.

Only one count was recorded for this clone. As DNA, the CDR3 is TGTGCCAGCAGTGGCAATGAGGGCCGTGGAGGGGGCTACACCTTC. As protein: CASSGNEGRGGGYTF. V usage is TRBV28 and J usage is TRBJ1-2, with D unclear. CDR3 length equals 15 residues. The V end lost 5 bases, the J end lost 8 bases, and 21 bases lay between the germline ends. Germline V lookup: CDR1 MDHEN, CDR2 SYDVKM.

The J gene is TRBJ1-2, the V gene TRBV29-1; D gene ambiguous. Trimming left V 8 bases short and J 0 bases short, with 13 bases between. This CDR3 has 13 residues. Germline lookup yields CDR1 SQVTM and CDR2 ANQGSEA. This chain's CDR3 is CSSRTSTNYGYTF. CDR3 DNA: TGCAGCTCTCGGACCTCAACTAACTATGGCTACACCTTC.

The CDR3 loop is CASSITAGGNEQYF. The CDR3 bases are TGCGCCAGCAGCATAACAGCGGGGGGCAACGAGCAGTACTTC. The genes are TRBV5-1 and TRBJ2-7; 9 positions match TRBD2. V gave up 4 bases and J gave up 5 bases; unmatched junction bases: 7. CDR3 length equals 14 residues. CDR1 and CDR2 (germline): SGHRS, YFSETQ.

V and J are TRBV24-1 and TRBJ1-2; D uncertain. The CDR3 extends over 15 amino acids. Trimming removed 4 bases at V and 6 bases at J, with 17 bases between. Germline CDR1 KGHDR, CDR2 SFDVKD. The CDR3 loop is CATSETEGLSDGYTF. The CDR3, as DNA: TGTGCCACCAGTGAAACTGAGGGATTATCTGATGGCTACACCTTC.

This rearrangement joins TRBV2 to TRBJ2-6, with 7 bases aligning to TRBD1. Germline values: CDR1 SNHLY, CDR2 FYNNEI. This CDR3 region has 16 residues. J lost 0 bases, V lost 6 bases, and 5 bases had no gene match. The CDR3 sequence: CASRRTGNSGANVLTF. CDR3 bases: TGTGCCAGCAGGCGGACAGGCAACTCTGGGGCCAACGTCCTGACTTTC.

The rearrangement links TRBV5-4 to TRBJ1-2, with D possibly matching TRBD1 (6 bases). This CDR3 is 16 amino acids long. Trimming removed 4 bases from V and 5 bases from J, with 21 bases in between. Germline loops: CDR1 SGHNT, CDR2 YYREEE (reference sequence). The CDR3 region has the DNA TGTGCCAGCAGCGTCGACAGGCCCGCGGATCCATATGGCTACACCTTC. It specifies CASSVDRPADPYGYTF.

The V and J genes are TRBV29-1 and TRBJ2-1; the D gene is possibly TRBD1 (6 bases). The V end lost 4 bases, the J end lost 5 bases, and 15 bases lay between the germline ends. Germline V gene sequence: CDR1 SQVTM, CDR2 ANQGSEA. The CDR3 covers 14 residues. Here the CDR3 DNA reads TGCAGCGTTGGGGGGCAGGTTGCCCACAATGAGCAGTTCTTC. Its protein is CSVGGQVAHNEQFF.

This sequence joins TRBV3-1 (or the pseudogene TRBV3-2) and TRBJ2-3, with TRBD2 matching 8 bases. In germline, CDR1 is LGHDT, CDR2 YNNKEL (reference sequence). The CDR3 contains 17 residues. Trimming cost V 4 bases and J 4 bases; bases outside gene matches: 13. The CDR3 loop reads CASSRWTLAGGSDTQYF. The DNA of the CDR3 is TGTGCCAGCAGCCGGTGGACGTTGGCGGGGGGCTCAGATACGCAGTATTTT.

The chain combines TRBV9 with TRBJ1-1; weak D call: TRBD1 (5 bases). The CDR3 is 14 residues long. V shed 6 bases and J shed 0 bases, with 12 bases lying between them. Germline V lookup: CDR1 SGDLS, CDR2 YYNGEE. The DNA for the CDR3 is TGTGCCAGCACCCTAGGGGTAATGAACACTGAAGCTTTCTTT. It specifies CASTLGVMNTEAFF.

The chain employs TRBV6-5 and TRBJ1-1, with D possibly TRBD1 on 6 matching bases. The germline V gene encodes CDR1 MNHEY and CDR2 SVGAGI. V was pared by 10 bases and J by 0 bases, with 15 bases between. CDR3 size: 14 residues. CDR3 coding DNA: TGTGCCACCCACCGGGACACCATGAACACTGAAGCTTTCTTT. As protein: CATHRDTMNTEAFF.

The chain uses TRBV6-5 and TRBJ2-2, with 7 bases fitting TRBD1. V shed 6 bases and J 0 bases; nucleotides not matched to a gene: 4. Germline V gives CDR1 MNHEY, CDR2 SVGAGI. The CDR3 contains 15 residues. Here the CDR3 DNA reads TGTGCCAGCAGGGCCGGGACAGCGAACACCGGGGAGCTGTTTTTT. This sequence encodes CASRAGTANTGELFF.

V is TRBV11-3 and J is TRBJ2-2; 8 nucleotides match TRBD1. From germline, CDR1 is SGHNT and CDR2 YENEEA. V dropped 1 base and J dropped 6; count of bases not matched to a gene: 4. This CDR3 is built from 15 residues. This CDR3 reads CASSLVGTGAGELFF. The CDR3 region has the DNA TGTGCCAGCAGCTTAGTCGGGACAGGAGCCGGGGAGCTGTTTTTT.